This T cell receptor beta chain was profiled in a study of identical twins (dated by TCRdb to the mid-2010s). Background on the whole study: To test whether fetal clonotypes persist, this study deep-sequenced TCR alpha and beta repertoires from monozygotic twins, from unrelated adults of various ages, and from cord blood. To rule out contamination, the twin experiments were replicated at different times with different library preparation protocols.

General findings and caveats noted by the study authors: Fewer insertions were carried by abundant cord blood beta clonotypes; a weaker similar trend was observed in young adult naive repertoires, while no such trend was observed in memory repertoires. Recombination models systematically underestimated out-of-frame TCR alpha sharing in monozygotic twins but agreed with sharing between unrelated individuals. Compared with coincidental sharing between unrelated individuals, out-of-frame TCR alpha sequences shared between twins showed an excess of sequences with low generation probability. Because the same donors could not be followed over many years, the conclusions relied on cross-sectional statistical analysis. A weaker excess of twin sharing was found in beta out-of-frame sequences because the signal-to-noise ratio was lowered by fewer shared sequences. Invariant T cells such as MAIT and iNKT could partly confound zero-insertion analyses, though diverse VJ usage argued against this for most clonotypes.

Receptor amplification or capture employed 5' RACE. Sequenced on an Illumina HiSeq 2000. A universal primer binding site was added through template switching, and the final cDNA carried a unique molecular identifier so that TCR cDNA molecules could be counted accurately. Specific primers in the conserved constant-segment region were used to synthesize first-strand cDNA for TCR alpha and beta chains. Each cDNA library was double barcoded, with a SMART-Mk sample barcode plus Illumina barcodes, to control for contamination. Two successive PCR steps introduced TruSeq adapter sequences along with Illumina sample barcodes. Sequencing of the TCR alpha and beta cDNA libraries was done on the Illumina HiSeq platform using custom primers. On the study's bioinformatics: Unique molecular identifiers were extracted from raw reads with MiGEC, and CDR3 positions were determined with MiXCR. Recombination models were inferred per individual with the repgenHMM and IGoR tools using an EM algorithm. Shared clonotypes were analyzed with the tcR package in R, and sharing was normalized by the product of cloneset sizes. Out-of-frame nonproductive sequences were analyzed to study raw recombination free of thymic and clonal selection effects. TCRdb redid the processing of the public reads, applying fastp at Q25 and MiXCR, and retained in-frame beta chains. CDR3 protein duplicates are merged, each entry listing the most common genes and DNA. The V and J calls follow TCRdb's processing rather than the paper's. This sample lists about 530,000 distinct CDR3 sequences; around 24% were detected once. The top ten clonotypes cover 0.48% of the sample.

All donors were healthy Caucasians. Three pairs of female monozygotic twins, all aged roughly 18 to 30 years, were included in the twin cohort. Positive isolation kits from Invitrogen were used to isolate CD4+ and CD8+ T cell populations. Trimming leaves V shorter by 4 bases and J shorter by 2 bases, with the junction holding 6 bases beyond the gene matches. CDR1 and CDR2 are drawn from the germline V gene (reference sequence): SGHNT, YYREEE. The CDR3 covers 15 residues, taking in both the cysteine and the phenylalanine. The retained sequence is limited to the CDR3, 45 bases, with the frame set at the first base. The sample holds a few counts of this clonotype. This clone's antigen is unknown. No much larger clone is present one base from it, and per-base qualities are unavailable. The sample also formed part of further work on yellow fever vaccine responses in identical twins. That second publication adds: The authors reported that the T cell response to vaccination in identical twins appeared partly convergent and partly personalized. Focusing on identical twins, the study followed the T cell clones that responded to the vaccine, and did so with precision.

The rearrangement joined TRBV5-4 to TRBJ2-5; TRBD1 aligns with 9 central bases. Sequenced: CD4+ T cells sorted from blood. The TCR was taken from a woman between 18 and 29 years old in good health. The DNA sequence is given as TGTGCCAGCAGCATACCGGGACAGGGTCAAGAGACCCAGTACTTC. It specifies CASSIPGQGQETQYF.